This TCR beta chain originates from a study of T cells after yellow fever vaccination. 5'RACE template switching produced TCR cDNA carrying a universal primer site and UMIs. Via MiXCR, TCRdb re-called the 5' RACE reads, giving one row per CDR3 protein. This table holds 150,000 to 200,000 distinct CDR3 sequences, roughly 6.4% found once. This clonotype has ten or more counts. Its specificity is not known. Study-level points and caveats: Weaker overall was a secondary response that nonetheless peaked faster, on day 5 versus 15.

The starting material was CD4+ T cells sorted from PBMCs, obtained on the day of the first yellow fever vaccination. This receptor was obtained from a man in his late teens or twenties who received the YFV17D yellow fever vaccine.

CDR3: CASRGGLGETQYF. For the CDR3, the DNA is TGTGCCAGCCGTGGCGGGTTGGGGGAGACCCAGTACTTC. The chain combines TRBV28 with TRBJ2-5; D is possibly TRBD2 (5 bases). Trimming removed 8 bases from V and 5 bases from J, with 15 bases in between. Germline values: CDR1 MDHEN, CDR2 SYDVKM. The CDR3 consists of 13 residues.